This section outlines one T cell receptor beta chain sequence together with its context. The antigen is unknown. Only in-frame clones appear in the TCRdb table, and some are missing; sequencing was by immunoSEQ multiplex PCR. The table includes 51,000 or so clones, 80% to 90% detected once. The CDR3 is 18 residues long. Germline lookup yields CDR1 SEHNR and CDR2 FQNEAQ (reference sequence). Trimming took off 4 bases at V and 8 bases at J, with 27 bases between the two ends. This record comes from a study of OX40 agonist ivuxolimab in advanced cancers. Findings and limits, study-wide: The investigators did not determine what antigen specificity the expanded peripheral T cells had. Some patients without response likewise showed low normalized clonal expansion.

The source of this sequence is an adult with an advanced solid tumor such as melanoma, head and neck, liver or kidney cancer. The sample here was CD4+ or CD8+ T cells sorted from blood, taken in a trial of the OX40 agonist ivuxolimab. The rearrangement uses TRBV7-9 and TRBJ2-1; the D gene is possibly TRBD1 (5 bases). DNA for the CDR3: TGTGCCAGCAGCTCCCCGCCGAGAGCGTCGACACCCAGGGATGAGCAGTTCTTC. Protein sequence: CASSSPPRASTPRDEQFF.